The clone carrying this TCR beta chain turned up a few times. Its cognate antigen is unknown. The Oncomine TCR Beta short-read assay sequenced DNA from cultured CD4+ T cells. TCRdb called the PCR reads again in MiXCR, with one record for every CDR3 protein. This sample yields fewer than 10,000 distinct CDR3 sequences, of which about 48% are seen a single time; 9% to 15% belongs to the top ten. The treatment here: roughly 10-day PBMC culture with coronavirus spike peptide pools or control peptides (ViraFEST assay). ViraFEST sequenced TCRs after peptide-pool expansion of antigen-specific T cells. The entry originates in a study of vaccination and CD4 T cells after COVID-19. Study background: Overlapping spike peptides of SARS-CoV-2, HCoV-NL63, HCoV-OC43 and HCoV-229E were used, and cells were stimulated with them.

The study, taken as a whole, reports: Spike mono-reactivity applied to 304 of 307 vaccine-specific clones detected in convalescent patients.

From germline, CDR1 is SQVTM and CDR2 ANQGSEA. The V end was cut by 6 bases, the J end by 7 bases, with 12 bases between. The CDR3 is 11 residues long. V is TRBV29-1 and J is TRBJ1-2, with D maybe TRBD1 (5 bases). This sequence originates from a human donor who had recovered from COVID-19. Sequencing was carried out using CD4+ T cells from blood, cultured in vitro. The DNA of the CDR3 is TGCAGCGTCGGACATACAGGTGGCTACACCTTC. This encodes CSVGHTGGYTF.